These 9 T cell receptor beta chains originate from one sample sequenced in a study of T cells expressing NK-cell markers. TCRdb processed the 5' RACE reads again and assigns one entry to each CDR3 protein, with no DNA. Its listing shows a few hundred thousand distinct CDR3 sequences. Specimen: blood T cells: a sorted CD56 or NKG2C T cell subset, CD4+ or CD8+ T cells, or bulk PBMC T cells (not recorded which). These receptors came from a man aged 18-75 years in good health.

The V call is TRBV12-3 or TRBV12-4, the J call TRBJ1-5; the TCRdb D gene call, TRBD1, has no DNA to confirm it. This CDR3 spans 14 amino acids. The CDR3: CASGVVGGNQPQHF.

The V and J genes are TRBV7-6 and TRBJ1-5; without DNA, the TCRdb call of TRBD1 cannot be checked. Germline CDR1 and CDR2: SGHVS and FNYEAQ. This CDR3 region has 15 residues. The chain's CDR3 is CASSETGQKNQPQHF.

The genes are TRBV20-1 and TRBJ1-6. This CDR3 is built from 15 residues. Per germline, CDR1 DFQATT and CDR2 SNEGSKA (reference sequence). CDR3 residues: CSARRRGENNSPLHF.

V gene TRBV28 combines with J gene TRBJ2-6. The CDR3 is made up of 16 amino acids. The germline gives CDR1 MDHEN, CDR2 SYDVKM. The CDR3 here is CASSSSESSGANVLTF.

This rearrangement joins TRBV6-2 or TRBV6-3 to TRBJ1-5. This CDR3 has 14 amino acids. Germline lookup yields CDR1 MNHEY and CDR2 SVGEGT. This chain's CDR3 is CASHEAISNQPQHF.

J is TRBJ2-5 and V is TRBV5-1; TCRdb returns TRBD2, unconfirmable since there is no DNA. Germline V CDR1 and CDR2: SGHRS, YFSETQ. The CDR3 runs to 16 residues. The CDR3 reads CASSWTSAPSQETQYF.

The chain carries TRBV9 and TRBJ1-4; TCRdb's D call of TRBD1 is untestable without DNA. Germline loops: CDR1 SGDLS, CDR2 YYNGEE. The CDR3 runs 17 residues. CDR3 protein: CASSELTGMGTNEKLFF.

The chain links TRBV20-1 to TRBJ1-5. Germline loops: CDR1 DFQATT, CDR2 SNEGSKA (reference sequence). CDR3 length: 15 residues. CDR3 region: CSARDSQVEGQPQHF.

CDR3 loop: CASSPLEGLAFF. J is TRBJ1-1 and V is TRBV18. Germline CDR1 is KGHSH and CDR2 is LQKENI. The CDR3 covers 12 residues.